A selection of T cell receptor beta chains follows, all from one sample in a study of T cells after somatic rescue of genetic block. Only in-frame clones appear in the TCRdb table, and some are missing; sequencing was by immunoSEQ multiplex PCR. This sample has 45,000 to 70,000 clones, with around 96% found just once. The specimen sequenced was peripheral blood mononuclear cells (PBMCs). The receptors here all came from a child in the first two years of life. Each CDR3 is given with its conserved first and last residue. D genes are given only for firm matches. Size is omitted from some rows. Given values are once, few, many or a class for expanded clones.

abundance,v_gene,d_gene,len,j_gene,CDR3nt,CDR3aa
NA,TRBV6-6,NA,15,TRBJ2-1,TGTGCCAGCAGCCACGGGCGGGACCCTTACAATGAGCAGTTCTTC,CASSHGRDPYNEQFF
NA,TRBV4-2,TRBD2,14,TRBJ2-7,TGTGCCAGCAGCCAAGGACTAGCGGGCTACGAGCAGTACTTC,CASSQGLAGYEQYF
NA,TRBV7-2,NA,15,TRBJ1-5,TGTGCCAGCAGCTTAGTTCTGGGGCACAATCAGCCCCAGCATTTT,CASSLVLGHNQPQHF
NA,TRBV7-2,TRBD1,15,TRBJ2-7,TGTGCCAGCAGCGCCGACAGGGGGGTGACCTACGAGCAGTACTTC,CASSADRGVTYEQYF
NA,TRBV28,TRBD1,15,TRBJ2-5,TGTGCCAGCAGTTTATATTGGGACAGGATAAAGACCCAGTACTTC,CASSLYWDRIKTQYF
NA,TRBV7-9,NA,13,TRBJ2-5,TGTGCCAGCAGCTTAAGGGGAGTGGAGACCCAGTACTTC,CASSLRGVETQYF
NA,TRBV21-1,NA,15,TRBJ1-4,TGTGCCAGCAGCAAAGGGACAACAACTAATGAAAAACTGTTTTTT,CASSKGTTTNEKLFF
NA,TRBV19,TRBD2,13,TRBJ2-1,TGTGCCAGTCGACTAGCGGGGTACAGTGAGCAGTTCTTC,CASRLAGYSEQFF
NA,TRBV9,TRBD2,16,TRBJ2-3,TGTGCCAGCAGCTTCCTGACTAGCGGGAGTACAGATACGCAGTATTTT,CASSFLTSGSTDTQYF
NA,TRBV18,TRBD2,16,TRBJ2-1,TGTGCCAGCTCACTCCGGACTAGCGGGAGGTACAATGAGCAGTTCTTC,CASSLRTSGRYNEQFF
NA,TRBV7-8,NA,14,TRBJ1-3,TGTGCCAGCAGCTGGGCAGGAGGCGGAAACACCATATATTTT,CASSWAGGGNTIYF
NA,TRBV27,NA,13,TRBJ1-1,TGTGCCAGCAGTTTATCGGAATGGTCTGAAGCTTTCTTT,CASSLSEWSEAFF
NA,TRBV6-6,NA,12,TRBJ2-7,TGTGCCAGCAGTTCCCTCAACTACGAGCAGTACTTC,CASSSLNYEQYF
NA,TRBV5-1,TRBD1,13,TRBJ2-7,TGCGCCAGCAGCTATGGGACAGTCCTAGAGCAGTACTTC,CASSYGTVLEQYF
NA,TRBV7-2,NA,15,TRBJ2-5,TGTGCCAGCAGCTCCGACTTACAGGGGAGGGAGACCCAGTACTTC,CASSSDLQGRETQYF
NA,TRBV9,NA,15,TRBJ1-3,TGTGCCAGCAGCGTAGTGCCAGGGGCTGGAAACACCATATATTTT,CASSVVPGAGNTIYF
NA,TRBV7-8,NA,15,TRBJ2-2,TGTGCCAGCAGTCCCCGGGACTTCATCACCGGGGAGCTGTTTTTT,CASSPRDFITGELFF
NA,TRBV19,NA,16,TRBJ1-5,TGTGCCAGTAGTATGGGGACTTACAGGGTCAGTCAGCCCCAGCATTTT,CASSMGTYRVSQPQHF
NA,TRBV7-3,TRBD1,13,TRBJ2-3,TGTGCCAGCAGCTTAACGGACAGGGATACGCAGTATTTT,CASSLTDRDTQYF
NA,TRBV4-1,TRBD2,17,TRBJ2-3,TGCGCCAGCAGCCATTGGGGGCCTAGCGGGAGCACAGATACGCAGTATTTT,CASSHWGPSGSTDTQYF
NA,TRBV2,TRBD2,15,TRBJ2-7,TGTGCCAGCAGTAGAAGACTAGCGGGAGGGGACGAGCAGTACTTC,CASSRRLAGGDEQYF
NA,TRBV28,NA,16,TRBJ2-2,TGTGCCAGCAGTTTATCGGGACCCCCGAACACCGGGGAGCTGTTTTTT,CASSLSGPPNTGELFF
NA,TRBV19,NA,14,TRBJ2-7,TGTGCCAGTAGTATCGCAGGGGACCTATACGAGCAGTACTTC,CASSIAGDLYEQYF
NA,TRBV7-2,TRBD2,15,TRBJ2-1,TGTGCCAGCAGCTTACAGGCTAGCGGGAGTAATGAGCAGTTCTTC,CASSLQASGSNEQFF
NA,TRBV25-1,NA,14,TRBJ2-1,TGTGCCAGCAGTGATCCGCCGGTCTACAATGAGCAGTTCTTC,CASSDPPVYNEQFF
NA,TRBV1,NA,15,TRBJ2-3,TGCACCAGCAGCCGGACTAGCGGGAGCACAGATACGCAGTATTTT,CTSSRTSGSTDTQYF
NA,TRBV5-1,NA,17,TRBJ2-5,TGCGCCAGCAGCTCAGGGACACAGGGTGGGTACCAAGAGACCCAGTACTTC,CASSSGTQGGYQETQYF
once,TRBV10-3,TRBD2,13,TRBJ2-2,TGTGCCATCACTAGCGGGAACACCGGGGAGCTGTTTTTT,CAITSGNTGELFF
NA,TRBV5-4,NA,14,TRBJ2-5,TGTGCCAGCAGCTTGGGGGGGCGCCAAGAGACCCAGTACTTC,CASSLGGRQETQYF
NA,TRBV5-1,TRBD1,14,TRBJ1-2,TGCGCCAGCAGCTCGGGGGACAGGGTGGGCGGCTACACCTTC,CASSSGDRVGGYTF
NA,TRBV21-1,NA,14,TRBJ2-7,TGTGCCAGCAGCAAGGGACAGAGCTCCTACGAGCAGTACTTC,CASSKGQSSYEQYF
NA,TRBV5-1,TRBD1,16,TRBJ1-2,TGCGCCAGCAGCCCCGGACAGGGCCTATTTAACTATGGCTACACCTTC,CASSPGQGLFNYGYTF
NA,TRBV10-3,TRBD2,14,TRBJ2-7,TGTGCCATCAGTGAGTTCGGGGGAGGGGACGAGCAGTACTTC,CAISEFGGGDEQYF
NA,TRBV10-3,NA,13,TRBJ1-5,TGTGCCATACAGGGTACTAGGGGTCAGCCCCAGCATTTT,CAIQGTRGQPQHF
NA,TRBV4-3,TRBD2,15,TRBJ2-3,TGCGCCAGCAGCCACAAGCGGGAGAGGGCAGATACGCAGTATTTT,CASSHKRERADTQYF
NA,TRBV7-6,TRBD2,17,TRBJ2-3,TGTGCCAGCAGCTTAGCCGGGACTAGCGGTAGCACAGATACGCAATATTTT,CASSLAGTSGSTDTQYF
NA,TRBV2,TRBD1,14,TRBJ1-2,TGTGCCAGCAGTGACCCGGGACAGGACTATGGCTACACCTTC,CASSDPGQDYGYTF
NA,TRBV6-6,TRBD2,15,TRBJ2-7,TGTGCCAGCAGTTACTCGAGCGGGAGAGGGTACGAGCAGTACTTC,CASSYSSGRGYEQYF
NA,TRBV4-1,TRBD1,14,TRBJ1-2,TGCGCCAGCAGCCAACGCGCTCAGGGGGAGGGCTACACCTTC,CASSQRAQGEGYTF
NA,TRBV6-5,NA,13,TRBJ1-1,TGTGCCAGCCGTCGACAGATGCAAACTGAAGCTTTCTTT,CASRRQMQTEAFF
few,TRBV10-3,TRBD2,13,TRBJ2-7,TGTGCCATCGGCAGCGGGAGGGCGGGGGAGCAGTACTTC,CAIGSGRAGEQYF
NA,TRBV19,TRBD2,16,TRBJ2-2,TGTGCCAGTAGTATCGGACTAGCGGGAGGGGCCGGGGAGCTGTTTTTT,CASSIGLAGGAGELFF
NA,TRBV4-1,NA,16,TRBJ2-7,TGCGCCAGCAGCCAAGATTCCACGGAGAGATTTAGGGAGCAGTACTTC,CASSQDSTERFREQYF
NA,TRBV25-1,NA,13,TRBJ2-1,TGTGCCAGCAGTGATACCAGGGACGATGAGCAGTTCTTC,CASSDTRDDEQFF
NA,TRBV5-4,NA,12,TRBJ1-6,TGTGCCAGCAGACGACCCGAATCACCCCTCCACTTT,CASRRPESPLHF
NA,TRBV7-9,TRBD1,14,TRBJ1-5,TGTGCCAGCAGCTCACAGGGGAGCAATCAGCCCCAGCATTTT,CASSSQGSNQPQHF
NA,TRBV15,TRBD1,12,TRBJ2-7,TGTGCCACCAGCAGGGACAGGGGCGAGCAGTACTTC,CATSRDRGEQYF
NA,TRBV7-2,NA,16,TRBJ2-1,TGTGCCAGCAGCTTAGCGGACTGGAGTCTTTACAATGAGCAGTTCTTC,CASSLADWSLYNEQFF
NA,TRBV7-3,TRBD2,13,TRBJ2-3,TGTGCCAGCAGCTTACTAGCGGGAGATACGCAGTATTTT,CASSLLAGDTQYF
once,TRBV11-3,TRBD2,16,TRBJ2-1,TGTGCCAGCAGCTTAGAGGGGCTAGCGGGTGTTAATGAGCAGTTCTTC,CASSLEGLAGVNEQFF
NA,TRBV7-2,NA,14,TRBJ1-3,TGTGCCAGCAGCTTCTGGGTCGGCGAAAACACCATATATTTT,CASSFWVGENTIYF
NA,TRBV4-1,TRBD1,16,TRBJ1-2,TGCGCCAGCAGCTACAAAAGGGACAGTCTCAACTATGGCTACACCTTC,CASSYKRDSLNYGYTF
NA,TRBV2,NA,12,TRBJ2-7,TGTGCCAGCAGGGACAACTCCTACGAGCAGTACTTC,CASRDNSYEQYF
NA,TRBV9,TRBD2,16,TRBJ2-1,TGTGCCAGCAGCGTAGACGGGAGGAGCTCCTACAATGAGCAGTTCTTC,CASSVDGRSSYNEQFF
NA,TRBV5-1,TRBD2,16,TRBJ2-3,TGCGCCAGCAGCTTGATGCTAGCGGGAAGGGCAGATACGCAGTATTTT,CASSLMLAGRADTQYF